This T cell receptor (beta chain) was profiled in a study of blood T cell repertoires in COVID-19. Produced via immunoSEQ multiplex PCR; TCRdb's table is partial and in-frame only. Among a few hundred thousand clones, more than 85% were seen once, and the ten largest hold approximately 17%. Input material: PBMCs or T cells enriched from blood (not recorded which). The sequence was obtained from a woman between 25 and 40 years old who had recovered from COVID-19.

Here the CDR3 reads CASSPPGLGSELFF. CDR3 nucleotide sequence: TGTGCCAGCAGCCCACCAGGGTTGGGATCGGAGCTGTTTTTT. The chain joins TRBV7-9 to TRBJ2-2, with D tentatively TRBD1 (5 bases). CDR3 size: 14 residues. From germline, CDR1 is SEHNR and CDR2 FQNEAQ (reference sequence). Between the trimmed V and J ends, which lost 5 bases and 10 bases, there was a span of 17 bases. The full variable domain, rest sourced from reference TRBV7-9 and TRBJ2-2, is DTGVSQNPRHKITKRGQNVTFRCDPISEHNRLYWYRQTLGQGPEFLTYFQNEAQLEKSRLLSDRFSAERPKGSFSTLEIQRTEQGDSAMYLCASSPPGLGSELFFGEGSRLTVL.